The 2 T cell receptor beta chains below come from one sample, sequenced in a study of CD8 T cells in ankylosing spondylitis (dated by TCRdb to about 2017). Receptor amplification or capture employed 5' RACE. The reads were generated on an Illumina HiSeq 2500. TCRdb reprocessing: public reads trimmed at Q25 with fastp, clones called with MiXCR, in-frame beta chains kept. Every entry covers one CDR3 protein and lists the most common genes and DNA from its rows. The sample table holds 120,000 to 150,000 distinct CDR3 sequences, of which 7% to 9% were seen once. Clones ranked in the top ten supply 6% to 8% of the sample. Sequenced: synovial fluid, either unsorted or a sorted T cell fraction (not recorded which). The receptors were gathered from a male donor with ankylosing spondylitis.

In this sample, this clonotype turned up a few times. This chain joins TRBV14 and TRBJ1-1; D is uncertain. The CDR3 sequence is 16 residues long. Per germline, CDR1 SGHDN and CDR2 FVKESK. The V and J ends lost 0 bases and 5 bases respectively, with 16 bases between them. CDR3 region: CASSQEVGRWGTEAFF. CDR3 in DNA: TGTGCCAGCAGCCAAGAAGTGGGGAGATGGGGTACTGAAGCTTTCTTT. Complete variable domain (other parts from reference TRBV14 and TRBJ1-1): EAGVTQFPSHSVIEKGQTVTLRCDPISGHDNLYWYRRVMGKEIKFLLHFVKESKQDESGMPNNRFLAERTGGTYSTLKVQPAELEDSGVYFCASSQEVGRWGTEAFFGQGTRLTVV.

This clonotype occurred a few times. At one end the junction does not follow the germline gene, possibly because of a read error. The chain recombines TRBV20-1 with TRBJ2-7, with a tentative D call TRBD2 (7 bases). The CDR3 length is 16 residues. The V gene's germline CDR1 is DFQATT and CDR2 SNEGSKA (reference sequence). The CDR3 DNA follows: TGCTGTGCTAGAAGATTTAACGGGGGGCGCTCCTACGAGCAGTACTTC. Protein product: CCARRFNGGRSYEQYF.